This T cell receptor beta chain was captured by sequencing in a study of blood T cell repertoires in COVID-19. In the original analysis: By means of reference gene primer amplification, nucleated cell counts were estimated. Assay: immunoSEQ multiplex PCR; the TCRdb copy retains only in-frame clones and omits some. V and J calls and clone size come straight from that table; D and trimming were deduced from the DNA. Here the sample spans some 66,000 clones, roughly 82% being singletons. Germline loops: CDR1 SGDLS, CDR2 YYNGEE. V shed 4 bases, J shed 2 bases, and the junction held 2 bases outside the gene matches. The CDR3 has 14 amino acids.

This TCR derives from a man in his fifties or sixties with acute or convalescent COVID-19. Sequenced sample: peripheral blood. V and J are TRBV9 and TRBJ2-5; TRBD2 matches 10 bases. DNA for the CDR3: TGTGCCAGCAGCATTAGCGGGGGGCAAGAGACCCAGTACTTC. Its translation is CASSISGGQETQYF.